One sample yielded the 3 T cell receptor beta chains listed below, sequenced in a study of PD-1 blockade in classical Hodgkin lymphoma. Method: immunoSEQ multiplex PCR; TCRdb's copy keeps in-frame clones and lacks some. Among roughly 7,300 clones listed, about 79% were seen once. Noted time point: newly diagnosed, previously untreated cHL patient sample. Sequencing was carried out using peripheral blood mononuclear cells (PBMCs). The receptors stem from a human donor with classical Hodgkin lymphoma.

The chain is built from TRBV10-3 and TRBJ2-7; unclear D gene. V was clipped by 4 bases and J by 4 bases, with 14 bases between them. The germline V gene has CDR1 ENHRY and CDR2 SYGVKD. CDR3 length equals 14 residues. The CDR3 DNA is TGTGCCATCAGTGTGACGACGGATGTTTACGAGCAGTACTTC. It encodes CAISVTTDVYEQYF.

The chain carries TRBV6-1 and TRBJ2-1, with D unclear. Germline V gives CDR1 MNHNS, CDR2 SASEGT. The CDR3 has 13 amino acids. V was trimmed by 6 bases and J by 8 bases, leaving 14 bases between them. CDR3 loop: CASSEPAWDEQFF. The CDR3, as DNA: TGTGCCAGCAGCGAGCCGGCCTGGGATGAGCAGTTCTTC.

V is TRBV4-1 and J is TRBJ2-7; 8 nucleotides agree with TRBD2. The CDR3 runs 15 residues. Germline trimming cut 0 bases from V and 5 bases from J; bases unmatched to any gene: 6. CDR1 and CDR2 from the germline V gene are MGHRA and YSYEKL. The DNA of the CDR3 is TGCGCCAGCAGCCAAGACCGGGAGGGCCAGAACGAGCAGTACTTC. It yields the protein CASSQDREGQNEQYF.